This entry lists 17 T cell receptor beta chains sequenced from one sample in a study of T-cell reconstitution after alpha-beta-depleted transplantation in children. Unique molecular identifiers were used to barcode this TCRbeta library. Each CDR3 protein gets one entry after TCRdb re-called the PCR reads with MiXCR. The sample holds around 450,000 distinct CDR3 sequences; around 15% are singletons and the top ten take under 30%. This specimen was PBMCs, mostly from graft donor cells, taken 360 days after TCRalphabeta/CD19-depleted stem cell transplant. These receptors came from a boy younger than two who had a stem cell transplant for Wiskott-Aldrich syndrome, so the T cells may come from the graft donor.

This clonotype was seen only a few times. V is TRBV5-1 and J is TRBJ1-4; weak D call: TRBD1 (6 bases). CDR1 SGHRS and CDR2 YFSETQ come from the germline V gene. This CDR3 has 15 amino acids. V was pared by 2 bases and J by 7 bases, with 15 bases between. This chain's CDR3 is CASSLGGPDTEKLFF. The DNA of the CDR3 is TGCGCCAGCAGCTTAGGGGGGCCAGATACTGAAAAACTGTTTTTT. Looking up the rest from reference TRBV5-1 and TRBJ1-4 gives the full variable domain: KAGVTQTPRYLIKTRGQQVTLSCSPISGHRSVSWYQQTPGQGLQFLFEYFSETQRNKGNFPGRFSGRQFSNSRSEMNVSTLELGDSALYLCASSLGGPDTEKLFFGSGTQLSVL.

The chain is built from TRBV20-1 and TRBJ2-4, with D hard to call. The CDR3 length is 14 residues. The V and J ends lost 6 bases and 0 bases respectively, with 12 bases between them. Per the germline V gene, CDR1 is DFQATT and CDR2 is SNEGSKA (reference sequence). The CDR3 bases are TGCAGTGCCTCATTCGTTGAAGCCAAAAACATTCAGTACTTC. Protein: CSASFVEAKNIQYF.

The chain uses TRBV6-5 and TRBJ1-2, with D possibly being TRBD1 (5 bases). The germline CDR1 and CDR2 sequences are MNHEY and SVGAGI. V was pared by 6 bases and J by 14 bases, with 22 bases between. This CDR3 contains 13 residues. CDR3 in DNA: TGTGCCAGCAGCAAGGGGAGGGGCCCGGTGTTAACCTTC. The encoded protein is CASSKGRGPVLTF.

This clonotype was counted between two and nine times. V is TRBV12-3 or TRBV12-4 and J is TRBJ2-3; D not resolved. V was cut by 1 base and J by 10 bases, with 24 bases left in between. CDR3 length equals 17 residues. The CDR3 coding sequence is TGTGCCAGCAGTTTAGGGGTCATGCGACCGTCGGATCGGGCGCAGTATTTT. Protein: CASSLGVMRPSDRAQYF.

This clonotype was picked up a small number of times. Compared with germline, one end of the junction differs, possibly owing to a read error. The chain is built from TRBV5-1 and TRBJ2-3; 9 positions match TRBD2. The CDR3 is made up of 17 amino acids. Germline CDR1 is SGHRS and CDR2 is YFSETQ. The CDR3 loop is CASNLVLAGLPADTQYF. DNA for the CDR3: TGCGCCAGCAACTTGGTACTAGCGGGTCTCCCCGCAGATACGCAGTATTTT.

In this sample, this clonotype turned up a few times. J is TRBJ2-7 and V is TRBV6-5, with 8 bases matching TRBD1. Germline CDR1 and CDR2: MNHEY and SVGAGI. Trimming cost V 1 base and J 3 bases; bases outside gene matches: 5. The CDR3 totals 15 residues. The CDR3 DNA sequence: TGTGCCAGCAGTTACTTCCCCGACAGGGGCTACGAGCAGTACTTC. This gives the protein CASSYFPDRGYEQYF.

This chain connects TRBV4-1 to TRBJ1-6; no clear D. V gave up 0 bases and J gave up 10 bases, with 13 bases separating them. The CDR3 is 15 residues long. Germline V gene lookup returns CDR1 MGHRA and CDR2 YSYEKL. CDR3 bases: TGCGCCAGCAGCCAAGAGTCACTGTATCCATCACCCCTCCACTTT. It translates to CASSQESLYPSPLHF.

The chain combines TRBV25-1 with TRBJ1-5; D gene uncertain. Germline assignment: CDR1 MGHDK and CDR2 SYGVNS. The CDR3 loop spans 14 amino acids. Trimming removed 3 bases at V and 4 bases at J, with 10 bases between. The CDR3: CASSDPGRNQPQHF. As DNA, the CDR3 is TGTGCCAGCAGTGATCCCGGGAGGAATCAGCCCCAGCATTTT.

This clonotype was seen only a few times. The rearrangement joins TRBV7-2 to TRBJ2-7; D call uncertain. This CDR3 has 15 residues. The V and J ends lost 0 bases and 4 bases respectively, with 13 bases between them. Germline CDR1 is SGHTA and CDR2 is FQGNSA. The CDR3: CASSLAPLVGYEQYF. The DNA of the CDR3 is TGTGCCAGCAGCTTAGCACCACTCGTTGGGTACGAGCAGTACTTC.

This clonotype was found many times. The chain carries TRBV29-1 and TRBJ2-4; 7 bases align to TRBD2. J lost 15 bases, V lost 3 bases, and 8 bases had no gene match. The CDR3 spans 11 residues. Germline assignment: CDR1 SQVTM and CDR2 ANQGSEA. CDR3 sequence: CSVEGRTRRYF. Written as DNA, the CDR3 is TGCAGCGTTGAGGGGAGGACTAGGCGGTACTTC.

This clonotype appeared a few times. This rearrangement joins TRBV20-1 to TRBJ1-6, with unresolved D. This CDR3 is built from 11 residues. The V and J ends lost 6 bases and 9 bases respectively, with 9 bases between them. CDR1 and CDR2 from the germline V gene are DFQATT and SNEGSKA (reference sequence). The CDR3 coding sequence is TGCAGTGCCAACCCCAGTTCACCCCTCCACTTT. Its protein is CSANPSSPLHF.

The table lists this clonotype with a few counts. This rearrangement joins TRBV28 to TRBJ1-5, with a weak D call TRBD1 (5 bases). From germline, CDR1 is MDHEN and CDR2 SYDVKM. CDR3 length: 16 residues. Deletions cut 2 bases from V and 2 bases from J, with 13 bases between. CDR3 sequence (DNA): TGTGCCAGCAGTTTAACGCAGGGTAGAGGCAATCAGCCCCAGCATTTT. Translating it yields CASSLTQGRGNQPQHF.

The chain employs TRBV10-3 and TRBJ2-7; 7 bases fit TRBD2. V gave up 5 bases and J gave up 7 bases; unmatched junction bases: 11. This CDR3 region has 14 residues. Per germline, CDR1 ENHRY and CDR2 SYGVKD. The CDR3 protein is CAISRRAGAGEQYF. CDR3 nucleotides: TGTGCCATCAGTAGACGGGCGGGAGCCGGGGAGCAGTACTTC.

In nucleotides, the CDR3 is TGTGCCAGCTCCCCCGGGACAGTACAGACAGATACGCAGTATTTT. Translated, it gives CASSPGTVQTDTQYF. V and J are TRBV18 and TRBJ2-3, with 7 bases that match TRBD1. CDR1 is KGHSH and CDR2 is LQKENI in the germline V gene. CDR3 size: 15 residues. Trimming took 6 bases from V and 3 from J; bases not matched to a gene: 9. Full variable domain (remainder filled in from reference TRBV18 and TRBJ2-3): NAGVMQNPRHLVRRRGQEARLRCSPMKGHSHVYWYRQLPEEGLKFMVYLQKENIIDESGMPKERFSAEFPKEGPSILRIQQVVRGDSAAYFCASSPGTVQTDTQYFGPGTRLTVL.

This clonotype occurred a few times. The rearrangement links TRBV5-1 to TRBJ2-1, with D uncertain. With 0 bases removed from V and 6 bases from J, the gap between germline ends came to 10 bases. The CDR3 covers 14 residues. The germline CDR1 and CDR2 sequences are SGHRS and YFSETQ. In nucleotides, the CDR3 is TGCGCCAGCAGCTTGGTCGGCGCTAGCAATGAGCAGTTCTTC. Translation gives CASSLVGASNEQFF. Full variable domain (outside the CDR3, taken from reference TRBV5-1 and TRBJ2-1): KAGVTQTPRYLIKTRGQQVTLSCSPISGHRSVSWYQQTPGQGLQFLFEYFSETQRNKGNFPGRFSGRQFSNSRSEMNVSTLELGDSALYLCASSLVGASNEQFFGPGTRLTVL.

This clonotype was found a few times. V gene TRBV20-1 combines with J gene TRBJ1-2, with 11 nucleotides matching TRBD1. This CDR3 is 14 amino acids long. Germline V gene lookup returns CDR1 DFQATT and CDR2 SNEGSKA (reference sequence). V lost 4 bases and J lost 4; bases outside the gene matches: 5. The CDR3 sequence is CSAIRTGGSYGYTF. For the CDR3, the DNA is TGCAGTGCTATACGGACAGGGGGCAGCTATGGCTACACCTTC.

The CDR3 region has the DNA TGTGCCAGCAGCTTAATGGGGACGGCAGATACGCAGTATTTT. It is translated as CASSLMGTADTQYF. The chain has TRBV7-2 and TRBJ2-3; D is tentatively TRBD1 or TRBD2 (5 bases each). V lost 2 bases and J 4 bases, leaving 10 bases between the germline ends. CDR1 is SGHTA and CDR2 is FQGNSA in the germline V gene. The length of the CDR3 is 14 residues.